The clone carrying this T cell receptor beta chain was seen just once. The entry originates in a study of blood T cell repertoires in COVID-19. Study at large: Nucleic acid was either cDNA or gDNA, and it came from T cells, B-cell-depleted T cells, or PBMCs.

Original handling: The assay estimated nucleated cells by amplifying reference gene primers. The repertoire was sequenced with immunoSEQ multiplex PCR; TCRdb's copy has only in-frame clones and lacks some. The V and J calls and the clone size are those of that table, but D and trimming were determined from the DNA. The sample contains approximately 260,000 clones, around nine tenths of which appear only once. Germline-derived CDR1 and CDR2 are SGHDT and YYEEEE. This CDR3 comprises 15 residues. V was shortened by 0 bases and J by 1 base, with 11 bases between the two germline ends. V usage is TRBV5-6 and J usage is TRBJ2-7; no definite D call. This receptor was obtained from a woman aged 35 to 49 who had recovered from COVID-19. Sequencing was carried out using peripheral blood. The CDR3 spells CASSLELLSSYEQYF. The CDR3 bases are TGTGCCAGCAGCTTGGAACTTCTGTCGTCCTACGAGCAGTACTTC.